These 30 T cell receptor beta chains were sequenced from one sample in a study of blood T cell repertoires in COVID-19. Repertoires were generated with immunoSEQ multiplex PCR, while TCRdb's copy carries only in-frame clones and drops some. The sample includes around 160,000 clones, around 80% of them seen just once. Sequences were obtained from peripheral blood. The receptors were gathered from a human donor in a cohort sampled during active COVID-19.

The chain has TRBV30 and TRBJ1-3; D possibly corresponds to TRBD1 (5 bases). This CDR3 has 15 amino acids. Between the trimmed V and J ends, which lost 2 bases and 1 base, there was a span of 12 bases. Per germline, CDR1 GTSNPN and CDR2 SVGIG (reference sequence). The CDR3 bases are TGTGCCTGGAGTACGGGACTCCCATCTGGAAACACCATATATTTT. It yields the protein CAWSTGLPSGNTIYF.

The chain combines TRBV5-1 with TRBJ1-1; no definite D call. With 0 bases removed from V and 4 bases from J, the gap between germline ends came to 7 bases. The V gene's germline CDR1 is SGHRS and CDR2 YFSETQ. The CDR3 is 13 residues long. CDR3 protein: CASSLAEGTEAFF. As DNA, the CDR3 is TGCGCCAGCAGCTTGGCCGAGGGCACTGAAGCTTTCTTT. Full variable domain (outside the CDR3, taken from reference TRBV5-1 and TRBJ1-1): KAGVTQTPRYLIKTRGQQVTLSCSPISGHRSVSWYQQTPGQGLQFLFEYFSETQRNKGNFPGRFSGRQFSNSRSEMNVSTLELGDSALYLCASSLAEGTEAFFGQGTRLTVV.

The CDR3, as DNA: TGTGCCAGCACCATTCGCCCCGGGCAGGGAGGATCACCCCTCCACTTT. Translated, it gives CASTIRPGQGGSPLHF. V is TRBV7-6 and J is TRBJ1-6; D perhaps matches TRBD1 (5 bases). Between the trimmed V and J ends, which lost 7 bases and 10 bases, there was a span of 23 bases. The CDR3 totals 16 residues. CDR1 and CDR2 from the germline V gene are SGHVS and FNYEAQ.

CDR3 amino acids: CASSSSMDSENQPQHF. Written as DNA, the CDR3 is TGTGCCAGCAGCTCCTCGATGGACAGCGAGAATCAGCCCCAGCATTTT. The chain recombines TRBV11-2 with TRBJ1-5, with D possibly matching TRBD1 (6 bases). CDR1 SGHAT and CDR2 FQNNGV come from the germline V gene. This CDR3 is 16 amino acids long. V gave up 4 bases and J gave up 4 bases, with 17 bases separating them.

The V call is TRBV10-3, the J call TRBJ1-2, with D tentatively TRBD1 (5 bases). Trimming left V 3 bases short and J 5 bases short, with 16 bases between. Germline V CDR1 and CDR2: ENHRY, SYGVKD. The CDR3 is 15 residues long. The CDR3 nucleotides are TGTGCCATCAGTGACTCAGGTGCCCGGGGGTATGGCTACACCTTC. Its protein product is CAISDSGARGYGYTF.

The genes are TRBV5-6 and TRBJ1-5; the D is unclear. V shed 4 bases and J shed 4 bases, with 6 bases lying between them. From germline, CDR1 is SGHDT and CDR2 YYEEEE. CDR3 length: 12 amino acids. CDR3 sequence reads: CASSLPNQPQHF. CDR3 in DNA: TGTGCCAGCAGCCTTCCGAATCAGCCCCAGCATTTT.

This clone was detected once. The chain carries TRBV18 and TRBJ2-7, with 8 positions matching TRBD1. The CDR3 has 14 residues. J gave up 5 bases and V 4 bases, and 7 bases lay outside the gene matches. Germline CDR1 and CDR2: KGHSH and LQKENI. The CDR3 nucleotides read TGTGCCAGCTCACGCGGACAGGGTGTCCACGAGCAGTACTTC. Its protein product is CASSRGQGVHEQYF.

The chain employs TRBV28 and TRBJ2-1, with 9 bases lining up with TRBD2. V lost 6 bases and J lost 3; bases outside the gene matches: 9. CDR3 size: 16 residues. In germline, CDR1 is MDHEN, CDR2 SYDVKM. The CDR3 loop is CASRAALAGSYNEQFF. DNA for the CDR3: TGTGCCAGCAGGGCCGCTCTAGCGGGAAGCTACAATGAGCAGTTCTTC.

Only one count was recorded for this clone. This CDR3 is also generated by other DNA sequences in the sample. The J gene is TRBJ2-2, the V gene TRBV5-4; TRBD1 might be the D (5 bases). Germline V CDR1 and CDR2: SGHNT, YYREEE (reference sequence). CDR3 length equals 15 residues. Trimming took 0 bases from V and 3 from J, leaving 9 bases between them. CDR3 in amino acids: CASSLGQGYTGELFF. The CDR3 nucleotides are TGTGCCAGCAGCTTGGGTCAGGGATACACCGGGGAGCTGTTTTTT.

CDR3: CASSVDGAGTEAFF. The DNA for the CDR3 is TGTGCCAGCAGCGTAGATGGGGCGGGGACTGAAGCTTTCTTT. The chain is built from TRBV9 and TRBJ1-1, with D perhaps matching TRBD1 (5 bases). CDR1 is SGDLS and CDR2 is YYNGEE in the germline V gene. CDR3 length: 14 amino acids. V was pared by 0 bases and J by 5 bases, with 11 bases between.

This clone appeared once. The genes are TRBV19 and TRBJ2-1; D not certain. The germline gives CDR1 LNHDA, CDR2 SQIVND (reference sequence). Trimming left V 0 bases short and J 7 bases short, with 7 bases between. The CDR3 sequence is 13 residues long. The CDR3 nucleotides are TGTGCCAGTAGTATAGACTACAGAAATGAGCAGTTCTTC. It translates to CASSIDYRNEQFF.

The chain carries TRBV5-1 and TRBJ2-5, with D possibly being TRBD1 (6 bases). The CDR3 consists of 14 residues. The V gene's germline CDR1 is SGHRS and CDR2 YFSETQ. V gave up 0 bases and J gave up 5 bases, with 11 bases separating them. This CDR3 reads CASSLGTDWETQYF. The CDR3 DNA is TGCGCCAGCAGCTTGGGGACAGATTGGGAGACCCAGTACTTC.

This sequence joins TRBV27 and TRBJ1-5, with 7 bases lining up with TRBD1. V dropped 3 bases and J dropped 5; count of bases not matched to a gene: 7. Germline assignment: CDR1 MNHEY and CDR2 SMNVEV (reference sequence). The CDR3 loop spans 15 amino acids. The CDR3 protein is CASSFKTGDYQPQHF. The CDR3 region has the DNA TGTGCCAGCAGTTTTAAAACAGGGGATTATCAGCCCCAGCATTTT.

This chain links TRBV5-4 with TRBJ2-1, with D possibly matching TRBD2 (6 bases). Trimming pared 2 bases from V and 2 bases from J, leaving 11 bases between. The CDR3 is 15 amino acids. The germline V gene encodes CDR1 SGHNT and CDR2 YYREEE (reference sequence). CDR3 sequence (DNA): TGTGCCAGCAGCTTCCCACTAGCCCCCTACAATGAGCAGTTCTTC. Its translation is CASSFPLAPYNEQFF.

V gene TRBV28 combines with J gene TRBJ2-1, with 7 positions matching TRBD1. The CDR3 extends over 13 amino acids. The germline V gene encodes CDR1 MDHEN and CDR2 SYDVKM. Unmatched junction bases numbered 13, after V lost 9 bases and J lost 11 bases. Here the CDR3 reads CASKGAYSDKQFF. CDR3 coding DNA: TGTGCCAGTAAGGGGGCGTACTCAGATAAGCAGTTCTTC.

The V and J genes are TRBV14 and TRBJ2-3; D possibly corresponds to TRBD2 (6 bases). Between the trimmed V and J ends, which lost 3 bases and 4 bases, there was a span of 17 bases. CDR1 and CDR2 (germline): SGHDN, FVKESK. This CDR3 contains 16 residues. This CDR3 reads CASSHVRPWGADTQYF. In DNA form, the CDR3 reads TGTGCCAGCAGCCACGTACGCCCATGGGGGGCAGATACGCAGTATTTT.

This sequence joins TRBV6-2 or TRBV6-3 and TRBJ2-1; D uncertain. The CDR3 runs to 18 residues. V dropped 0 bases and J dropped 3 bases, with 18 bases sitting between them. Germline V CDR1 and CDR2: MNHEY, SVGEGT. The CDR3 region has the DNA TGTGCCAGCAGTTACTCGTCTGGCTGGGCCCCTCGCTACAATGAGCAGTTCTTC. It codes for CASSYSSGWAPRYNEQFF.

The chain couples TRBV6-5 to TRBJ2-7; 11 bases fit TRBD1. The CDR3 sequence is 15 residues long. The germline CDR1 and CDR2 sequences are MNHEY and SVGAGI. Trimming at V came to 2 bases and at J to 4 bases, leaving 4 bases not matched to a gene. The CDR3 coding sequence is TGTGCCAGCAGTTACGGCGGACAGGGGGCATACGAGCAGTACTTC. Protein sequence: CASSYGGQGAYEQYF.

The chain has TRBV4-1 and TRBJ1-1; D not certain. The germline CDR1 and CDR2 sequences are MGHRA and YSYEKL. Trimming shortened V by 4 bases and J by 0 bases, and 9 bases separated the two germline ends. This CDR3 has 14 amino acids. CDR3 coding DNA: TGCGCCAGCAGCCTACACCAATTGAACACTGAAGCTTTCTTT. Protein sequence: CASSLHQLNTEAFF.

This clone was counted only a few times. The CDR3 protein is CASSYSQGSHQPQHF. The CDR3 DNA is TGTGCCAGCAGTTACTCCCAGGGTTCCCATCAGCCCCAGCATTTT. V gene TRBV6-5 combines with J gene TRBJ1-5, with D possibly matching TRBD1 (5 bases). CDR3 length equals 15 residues. With 0 bases removed from V and 5 bases from J, the gap between germline ends came to 11 bases. The germline V gene encodes CDR1 MNHEY and CDR2 SVGAGI.

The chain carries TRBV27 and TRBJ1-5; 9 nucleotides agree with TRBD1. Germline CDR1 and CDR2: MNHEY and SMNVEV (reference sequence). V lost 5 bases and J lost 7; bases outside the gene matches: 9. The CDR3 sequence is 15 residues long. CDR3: CASSAYRGLGQPQHF. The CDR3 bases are TGTGCCAGCAGTGCCTACAGGGGGCTCGGACAGCCCCAGCATTTT.

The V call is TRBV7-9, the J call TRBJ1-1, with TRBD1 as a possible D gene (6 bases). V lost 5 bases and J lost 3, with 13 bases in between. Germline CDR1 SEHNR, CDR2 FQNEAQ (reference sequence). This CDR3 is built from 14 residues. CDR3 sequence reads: CASSPRGGDTEAFF. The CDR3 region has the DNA TGTGCCAGCAGCCCCCGAGGGGGGGACACTGAAGCTTTCTTT.

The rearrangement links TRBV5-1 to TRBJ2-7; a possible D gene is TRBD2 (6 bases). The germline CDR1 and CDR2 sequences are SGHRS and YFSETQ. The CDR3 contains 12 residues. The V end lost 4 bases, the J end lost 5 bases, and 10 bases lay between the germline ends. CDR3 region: CASSPPSDEQYF. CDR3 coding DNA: TGCGCCAGCAGCCCCCCTAGCGACGAGCAGTACTTC.

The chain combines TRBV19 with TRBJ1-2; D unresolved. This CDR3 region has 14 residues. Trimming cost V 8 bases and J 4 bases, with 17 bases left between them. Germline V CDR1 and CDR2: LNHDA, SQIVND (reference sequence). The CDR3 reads CASGTRRLGYGYTF. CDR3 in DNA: TGTGCCAGTGGTACCAGGCGTCTTGGCTATGGCTACACCTTC.

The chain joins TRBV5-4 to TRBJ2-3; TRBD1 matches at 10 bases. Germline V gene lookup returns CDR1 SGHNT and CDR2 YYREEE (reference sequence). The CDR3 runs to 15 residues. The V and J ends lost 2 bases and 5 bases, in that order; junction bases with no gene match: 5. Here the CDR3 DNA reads TGTGCCAGCAGCTTCCAGGGACAGGGGATAGATACGCAGTATTTT. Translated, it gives CASSFQGQGIDTQYF. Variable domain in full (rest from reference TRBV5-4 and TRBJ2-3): ETGVTQSPTHLIKTRGQQVTLRCSSQSGHNTVSWYQQALGQGPQFIFQYYREEENGRGNFPPRFSGLQFPNYSSELNVNALELDDSALYLCASSFQGQGIDTQYFGPGTRLTVL.

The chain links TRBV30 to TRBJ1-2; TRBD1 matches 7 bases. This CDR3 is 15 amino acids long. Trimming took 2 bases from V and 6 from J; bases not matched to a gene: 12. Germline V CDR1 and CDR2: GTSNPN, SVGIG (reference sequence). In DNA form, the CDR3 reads TGTGCCTGGAGTTACAGGGGCGGCCACTGGGATGGCTACACCTTC. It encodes CAWSYRGGHWDGYTF.

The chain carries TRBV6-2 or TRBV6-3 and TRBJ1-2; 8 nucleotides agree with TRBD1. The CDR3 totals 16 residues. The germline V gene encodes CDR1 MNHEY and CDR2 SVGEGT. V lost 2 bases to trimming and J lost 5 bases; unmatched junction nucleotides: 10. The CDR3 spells CASSYPTEDRDYGYTF. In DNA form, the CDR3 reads TGTGCCAGCAGTTACCCCACCGAGGACAGGGATTATGGCTACACCTTC.

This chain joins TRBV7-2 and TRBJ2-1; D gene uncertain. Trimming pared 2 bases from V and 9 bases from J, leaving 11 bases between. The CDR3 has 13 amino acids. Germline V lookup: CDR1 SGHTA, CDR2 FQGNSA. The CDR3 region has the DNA TGTGCCAGCAGCTTAAGTACTACCGGTGAGCAGTTCTTC. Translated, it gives CASSLSTTGEQFF.

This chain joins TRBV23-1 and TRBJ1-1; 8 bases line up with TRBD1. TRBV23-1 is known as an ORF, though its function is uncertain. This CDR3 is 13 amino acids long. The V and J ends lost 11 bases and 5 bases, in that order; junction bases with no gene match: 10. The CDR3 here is CAATRGRGTEAFF. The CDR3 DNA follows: TGCGCCGCGACCAGGGGGCGAGGGACTGAAGCTTTCTTT.

The CDR3 region has the DNA TGTGCCACCAGAAAGAGCTCTGGAAACACCATATATTTT. It yields the protein CATRKSSGNTIYF. This rearrangement joins TRBV27 to TRBJ1-3; D is unresolved. Deletions cut 10 bases from V and 0 bases from J, with 10 bases between. This CDR3 has 13 amino acids. Germline V CDR1 and CDR2: MNHEY, SMNVEV (reference sequence).